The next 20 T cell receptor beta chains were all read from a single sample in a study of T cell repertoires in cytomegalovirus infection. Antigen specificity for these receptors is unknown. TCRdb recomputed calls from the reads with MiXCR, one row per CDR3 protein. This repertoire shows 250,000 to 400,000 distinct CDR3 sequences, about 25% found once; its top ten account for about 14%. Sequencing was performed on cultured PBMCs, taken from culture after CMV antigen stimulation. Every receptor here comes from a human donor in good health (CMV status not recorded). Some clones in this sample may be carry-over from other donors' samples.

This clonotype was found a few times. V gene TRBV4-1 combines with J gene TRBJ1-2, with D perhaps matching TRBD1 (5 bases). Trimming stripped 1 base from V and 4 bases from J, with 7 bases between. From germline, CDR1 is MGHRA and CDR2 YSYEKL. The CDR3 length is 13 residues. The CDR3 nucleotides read TGCGCCAGCAGCCAAGGACAGATCTATGGCTACACCTTC. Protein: CASSQGQIYGYTF.

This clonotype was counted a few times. The CDR3 spells CASSIGWRNNEQFF. The CDR3 DNA sequence: TGTGCCAGTAGTATTGGGTGGCGGAACAATGAGCAGTTCTTC. V and J are TRBV19 and TRBJ2-1; no clear D. The V gene lost 3 bases and the J gene lost 5 bases, with 11 bases spanning the gap. The CDR3 is 14 residues long. CDR1 is LNHDA and CDR2 is SQIVND in the germline V gene (reference sequence).

CDR3 in DNA: TGTGCCAGCAGGCCCGACAGTTGGCCTAATGAAAAACTGTTTTTT. Translation gives CASRPDSWPNEKLFF. The genes are TRBV25-1 and TRBJ1-4, with a weak D call TRBD1 (5 bases). This CDR3 spans 15 amino acids. V lost 6 bases to trimming and J lost 3 bases, with 14 bases between them. The germline gives CDR1 MGHDK, CDR2 SYGVNS.

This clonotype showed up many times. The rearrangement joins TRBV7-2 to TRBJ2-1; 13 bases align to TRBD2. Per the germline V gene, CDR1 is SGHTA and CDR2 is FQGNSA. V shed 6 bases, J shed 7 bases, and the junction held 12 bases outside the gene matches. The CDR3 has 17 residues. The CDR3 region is CASRDTGTSGKRNEQFF. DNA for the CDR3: TGTGCCAGCAGAGACACCGGGACTAGCGGGAAGAGGAATGAGCAGTTCTTC. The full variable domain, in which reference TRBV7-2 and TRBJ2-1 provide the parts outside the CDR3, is GAGVSQSPSNKVTEKGKDVELRCDPISGHTALYWYRQSLGQGLEFLIYFQGNSAPDKSGLPSDRFSAERTGGSVSTLTIQRTQQEDSAVYLCASRDTGTSGKRNEQFFGPGTRLTVL.

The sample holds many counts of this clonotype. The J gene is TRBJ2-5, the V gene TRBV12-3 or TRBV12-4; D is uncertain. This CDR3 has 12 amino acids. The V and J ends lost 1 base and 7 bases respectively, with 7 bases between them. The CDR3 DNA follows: TGTGCCAGCAGTTTAGGGAGTGTGACCCAGTACTTC. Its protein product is CASSLGSVTQYF.

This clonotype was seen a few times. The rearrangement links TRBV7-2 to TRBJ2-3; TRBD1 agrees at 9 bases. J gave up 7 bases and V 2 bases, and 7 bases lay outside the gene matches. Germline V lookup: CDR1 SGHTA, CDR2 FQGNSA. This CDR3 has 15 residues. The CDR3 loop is CASSLWDREGNTQYF. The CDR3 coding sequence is TGTGCCAGCAGCTTATGGGACAGGGAAGGAAATACGCAGTATTTT.

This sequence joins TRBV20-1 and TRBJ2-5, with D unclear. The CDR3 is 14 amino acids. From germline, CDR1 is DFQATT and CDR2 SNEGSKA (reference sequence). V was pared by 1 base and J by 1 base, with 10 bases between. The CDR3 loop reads CSARGGRLQETQYF. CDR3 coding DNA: TGCAGTGCTAGAGGTGGACGGCTCCAAGAGACCCAGTACTTC.

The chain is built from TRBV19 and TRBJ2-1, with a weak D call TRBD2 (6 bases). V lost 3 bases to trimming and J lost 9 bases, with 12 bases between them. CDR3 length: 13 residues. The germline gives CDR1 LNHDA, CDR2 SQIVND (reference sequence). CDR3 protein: CASSMTSRGEQFF. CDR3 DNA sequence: TGTGCCAGTAGTATGACTAGTCGTGGTGAGCAGTTCTTC.

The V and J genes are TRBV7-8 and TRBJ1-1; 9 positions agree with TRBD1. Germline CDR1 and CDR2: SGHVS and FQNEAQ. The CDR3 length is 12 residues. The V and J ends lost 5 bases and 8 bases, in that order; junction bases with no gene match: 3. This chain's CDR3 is CASSETGGEAFF. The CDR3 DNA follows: TGTGCCAGCAGCGAGACAGGGGGAGAAGCTTTCTTT.

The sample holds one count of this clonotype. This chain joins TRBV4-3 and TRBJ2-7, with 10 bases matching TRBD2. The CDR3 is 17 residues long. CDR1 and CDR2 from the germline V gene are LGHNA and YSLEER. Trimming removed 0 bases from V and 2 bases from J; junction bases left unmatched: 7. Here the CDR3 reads CASSQDWGLASPYEQYV. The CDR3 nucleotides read TGCGCCAGCAGCCAAGATTGGGGACTAGCGTCGCCCTACGAGCAGTACGTC.

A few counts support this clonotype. CDR3 DNA sequence: TGCAGTGTCCTAGCGGGAGGGCCCGGGGAGCTGTTTTTT. Amino acid sequence: CSVLAGGPGELFF. This sequence joins TRBV20-1 and TRBJ2-2, with 12 bases lining up with TRBD2. The length of the CDR3 is 13 residues. From germline, CDR1 is DFQATT and CDR2 SNEGSKA (reference sequence). V lost 7 bases to trimming and J lost 6 bases; unmatched junction nucleotides: 3.

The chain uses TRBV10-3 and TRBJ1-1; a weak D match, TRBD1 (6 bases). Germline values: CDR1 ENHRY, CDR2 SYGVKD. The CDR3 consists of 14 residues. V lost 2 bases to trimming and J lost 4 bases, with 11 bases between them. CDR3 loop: CAISEGGRVTEAFF. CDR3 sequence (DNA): TGTGCCATCAGTGAGGGGGGCAGAGTCACTGAAGCTTTCTTT.

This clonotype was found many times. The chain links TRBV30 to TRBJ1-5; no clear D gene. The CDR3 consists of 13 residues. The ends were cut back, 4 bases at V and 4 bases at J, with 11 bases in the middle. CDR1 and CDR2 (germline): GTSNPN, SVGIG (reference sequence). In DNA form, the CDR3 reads TGTGCCTGGACGTCGACTGCGAATCAGCCCCAGCATTTT. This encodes CAWTSTANQPQHF. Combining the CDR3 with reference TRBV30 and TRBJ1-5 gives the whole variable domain SQTIHQWPATLVQPVGSPLSLECTVEGTSNPNLYWYRQAAGRGLQLLFYSVGIGQISSEVPQNLSASRPQDRQFILSSKKLLLSDSGFYLCAWTSTANQPQHFGDGTRLSIL.

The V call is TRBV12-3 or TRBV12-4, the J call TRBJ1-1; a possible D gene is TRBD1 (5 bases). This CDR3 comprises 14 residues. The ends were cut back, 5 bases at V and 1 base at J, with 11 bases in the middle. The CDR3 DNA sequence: TGTGCCAGCAGTACGGGACCGCAGAACACTGAAGCTTTCTTT. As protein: CASSTGPQNTEAFF.

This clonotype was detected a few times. The CDR3 DNA reads as TGTGCCAGCAGTTTATCGGCACGGGACCCCGCCGGTCTCTATGAGCAGTTCTTC. Translated: CASSLSARDPAGLYEQFF. This chain uses TRBV12-3 or TRBV12-4 with TRBJ2-1; either TRBD1 or TRBD2 may fit D (5 bases each). Trimming took off 2 bases at V and 8 bases at J, with 25 bases between the two ends. This CDR3 comprises 18 residues.

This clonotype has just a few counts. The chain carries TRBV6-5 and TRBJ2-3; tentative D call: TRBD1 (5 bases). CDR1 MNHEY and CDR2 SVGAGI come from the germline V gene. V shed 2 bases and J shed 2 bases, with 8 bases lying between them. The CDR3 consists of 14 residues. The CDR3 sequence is CASSYAGITDTQYF. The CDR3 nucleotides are TGTGCCAGCAGTTACGCAGGGATCACAGATACGCAGTATTTT.

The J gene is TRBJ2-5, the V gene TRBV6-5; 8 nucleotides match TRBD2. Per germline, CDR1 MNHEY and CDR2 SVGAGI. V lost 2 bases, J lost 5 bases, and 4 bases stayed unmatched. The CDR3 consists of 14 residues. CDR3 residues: CASSYPRGGETQYF. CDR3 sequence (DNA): TGTGCCAGCAGTTACCCCCGCGGGGGGGAGACCCAGTACTTC.

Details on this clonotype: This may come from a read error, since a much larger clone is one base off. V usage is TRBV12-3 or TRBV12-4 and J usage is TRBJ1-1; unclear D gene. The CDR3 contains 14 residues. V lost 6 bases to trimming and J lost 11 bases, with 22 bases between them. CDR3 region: CASSPMMSGSFAFF. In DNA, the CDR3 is TGTGCCAGCAGCCCTATGATGTCAGGTTCTTTCGCTTTCTTT.

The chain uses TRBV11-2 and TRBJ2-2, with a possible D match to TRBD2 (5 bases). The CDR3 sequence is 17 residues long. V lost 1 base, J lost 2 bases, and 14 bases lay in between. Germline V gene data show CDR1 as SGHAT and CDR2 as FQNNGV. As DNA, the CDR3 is TGTGCCAGCAGCTTAGGGATCCAGAGGGATAACACCGGGGAGCTGTTTTTT. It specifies CASSLGIQRDNTGELFF.

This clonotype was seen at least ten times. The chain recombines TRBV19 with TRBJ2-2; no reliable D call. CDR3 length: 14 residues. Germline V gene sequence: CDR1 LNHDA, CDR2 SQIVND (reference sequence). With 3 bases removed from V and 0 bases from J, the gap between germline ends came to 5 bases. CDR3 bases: TGTGCCAGTAGTATTGCCCCGAACACCGGGGAGCTGTTTTTT. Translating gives CASSIAPNTGELFF. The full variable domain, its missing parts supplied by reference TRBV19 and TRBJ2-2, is DGGITQSPKYLFRKEGQNVTLSCEQNLNHDAMYWYRQDPGQGLRLIYYSQIVNDFQKGDIAEGYSVSREKKESFPLTVTSAQKNPTAFYLCASSIAPNTGELFFGEGSRLTVL.